The 14 T cell receptor beta chains below all came from one sample that was sequenced in a study of shared clonotypes between healthy human individuals. The protocol was immunoSEQ multiplex PCR, while the TCRdb copy is restricted to in-frame clones and leaves out a portion. The table records some 1.5 million clones, approximately 98% of them present only once. The sequencing input was naive CD4+ T cells sorted from blood. Subset given: CD45RA+ positively selected. The receptors stem from a man aged 30-40 years in good health.

The V call is TRBV19, the J call TRBJ2-2; D gene uncertain. Trimming cost V 2 bases and J 6 bases, with 10 bases left between them. Germline-derived CDR1 and CDR2 are LNHDA and SQIVND (reference sequence). The CDR3 is 14 amino acids. The DNA of the CDR3 is TGTGCCAGTAGTATAATACCGCACGCCGGGGAGCTGTTTTTT. Translating it yields CASSIIPHAGELFF.

The chain combines TRBV5-1 with TRBJ2-7; 9 bases are a match to TRBD2. The CDR3 is 16 amino acids. V was pared by 0 bases and J by 7 bases, with 11 bases of the junction left unmatched. CDR1 SGHRS and CDR2 YFSETQ come from the germline V gene. Written as DNA, the CDR3 is TGCGCCAGCAGCTTGGACCTAGCGGGACCCCTTGGGGAGCAGTACTTC. It codes for CASSLDLAGPLGEQYF. The full variable domain, rest sourced from reference TRBV5-1 and TRBJ2-7, is KAGVTQTPRYLIKTRGQQVTLSCSPISGHRSVSWYQQTPGQGLQFLFEYFSETQRNKGNFPGRFSGRQFSNSRSEMNVSTLELGDSALYLCASSLDLAGPLGEQYFGPGTRLTVT.

The chain is built from TRBV10-1 and TRBJ2-2; no clear D gene. The germline CDR1 and CDR2 sequences are WNHNN and SYGVQD (reference sequence). V was trimmed by 6 bases and J by 0 bases, leaving 5 bases between them. The CDR3 has 13 residues. CDR3: CASRSSNTGELFF. The DNA of the CDR3 is TGCGCCAGCAGGAGTTCGAACACCGGGGAGCTGTTTTTT.

This chain uses TRBV19 with TRBJ2-1, with 8 positions matching TRBD2. V lost 6 bases to trimming and J lost 2 bases; unmatched junction nucleotides: 12. The CDR3 totals 17 residues. Per the germline V gene, CDR1 is LNHDA and CDR2 is SQIVND (reference sequence). CDR3 DNA sequence: TGTGCCAGTAGCCCGGGTCGAGCGGGAGCCACCTACAATGAGCAGTTCTTC. Its protein is CASSPGRAGATYNEQFF.

The chain employs TRBV2 and TRBJ2-1; D uncertain. This CDR3 has 14 residues. V was shortened by 10 bases and J by 8 bases, with 21 bases between the two germline ends. The germline V gene has CDR1 SNHLY and CDR2 FYNNEI. CDR3 region: CATIMIPGADEQFF. DNA for the CDR3: TGTGCCACCATAATGATCCCGGGTGCGGATGAGCAGTTCTTC.

The chain carries TRBV10-3 and TRBJ2-2; 9 bases agree with TRBD2. The CDR3 sequence is 17 residues long. Per the germline V gene, CDR1 is ENHRY and CDR2 is SYGVKD. J gave up 9 bases and V 1 base, and 12 bases lay outside the gene matches. The CDR3 nucleotides read TGTGCCATCAGTGAGTTAGGTAGCGGGAGCGTCCACCGGGAGCTGTTTTTT. Protein: CAISELGSGSVHRELFF.

The rearrangement links TRBV6-1 to TRBJ2-7; D is undetermined. The CDR3 sequence is 15 residues long. Germline V gene data show CDR1 as MNHNS and CDR2 as SASEGT. Trimming stripped 3 bases from V and 4 bases from J, with 16 bases between. The CDR3 here is CASSDYPKGDYEQYF. The CDR3 coding sequence is TGTGCCAGCAGTGATTACCCCAAAGGAGATTACGAGCAGTACTTC.

V usage is TRBV18 and J usage is TRBJ2-2; TRBD2 aligns across 8 bases. The CDR3 runs to 15 residues. The germline V gene encodes CDR1 KGHSH and CDR2 LQKENI. With V trimmed by 2 bases and J by 3 bases, 2 bases remained unmatched. The CDR3 nucleotides are TGTGCCAGCTCACCATACGGGAGGGACACCGGGGAGCTGTTTTTT. Its protein is CASSPYGRDTGELFF.

The chain recombines TRBV4-1 with TRBJ2-3; TRBD2 agrees at 7 bases. This CDR3 region has 15 residues. The V gene end was trimmed by 2 bases and the J gene end by 8 bases; junction bases not matched to a gene: 10. The V gene's germline CDR1 is MGHRA and CDR2 YSYEKL. The CDR3 sequence is CASSQSWAGEGTQYF. CDR3 nucleotide sequence: TGCGCCAGCAGCCAATCTTGGGCGGGAGAGGGTACGCAGTATTTT.

This chain joins TRBV28 and TRBJ2-6; 8 bases match TRBD1. This CDR3 is 16 amino acids long. V shed 5 bases and J 2 bases; nucleotides not matched to a gene: 5. Per germline, CDR1 MDHEN and CDR2 SYDVKM. In DNA, the CDR3 is TGTGCCAGCAGTGCAGGGGGCGCGGCTGGGGCCAACGTCCTGACTTTC. This sequence encodes CASSAGGAAGANVLTF.

The chain uses TRBV15 and TRBJ2-1, with TRBD2 matching over 14 bases. The CDR3 covers 19 residues. Looked up from germline, CDR1 is LNHNV and CDR2 is YYDKDF (reference sequence). With 5 bases clipped from V and 12 bases from J, the junction kept 21 bases outside the gene matches. The DNA of the CDR3 is TGTGCCACCAGCCCCCGGACCGGGACTAGCGGGAGCACCTCCCTATTGCAGTTCTTC. This codes for CATSPRTGTSGSTSLLQFF.

This clone is a singleton in its sample. V gene TRBV6-1 combines with J gene TRBJ1-2, with D hard to call. Germline CDR1 reads MNHNS; CDR2 reads SASEGT. The CDR3 sequence is 15 residues long. V was clipped by 2 bases and J by 4 bases, with 14 bases between them. As DNA, the CDR3 is TGTGCCAGCAGTGAAAGCAGTCCGCTAGGCTATGGCTACACCTTC. It yields the protein CASSESSPLGYGYTF.

J is TRBJ2-1 and V is TRBV25-1; D gene uncertain. This CDR3 comprises 11 residues. CDR1 and CDR2 from the germline V gene are MGHDK and SYGVNS. V was clipped by 4 bases and J by 2 bases, with 0 bases between them. The CDR3 region has the DNA TGTGCCAGCAGTGCCTACAATGAGCAGTTCTTC. This translates into CASSAYNEQFF.

In regard to this clone: Other nucleotide sequences from this sample produce the same CDR3. CDR3 sequence: CASSDGGYGYTF. The CDR3 DNA reads as TGTGCCAGCAGTGACGGGGGTTATGGCTACACCTTC. This chain uses TRBV6-4 with TRBJ1-2, with D possibly being TRBD1 (5 bases). V lost 2 bases and J lost 5, with 6 bases in between. CDR1 is MRHNA and CDR2 is SNTAGT in the germline V gene. The CDR3 runs to 12 residues.